A single sample gave rise to the 17 T cell receptor beta chains below, sequenced in a study of blood T cell repertoires in COVID-19. Only in-frame clones appear in the TCRdb table, and some are missing; sequencing was by immunoSEQ multiplex PCR. Here the sample spans some 300,000 clones, around 90% being singletons. The material sequenced was peripheral blood. The origin of the receptors is a man in his 70s with acute or convalescent COVID-19.

The rearrangement joins TRBV27 to TRBJ2-7, with a tentative D call TRBD1 (6 bases). Trimming cost V 3 bases and J 0 bases, with 15 bases left between them. Germline CDR1 is MNHEY and CDR2 is SMNVEV (reference sequence). CDR3 length: 16 residues. CDR3 sequence reads: CASSFSSGHLSYEQYF. DNA of the CDR3: TGTGCCAGCAGTTTTAGCTCGGGACACCTCTCCTACGAGCAGTACTTC.

The gene calls are TRBV29-1 and TRBJ2-3, with D possibly TRBD2 on 6 matching bases. CDR1 and CDR2 from the germline V gene are SQVTM and ANQGSEA. The V gene lost 3 bases and the J gene lost 8 bases, with 9 bases spanning the gap. The CDR3 runs to 11 residues. The DNA of the CDR3 is TGCAGCGTTGATGGAGGGACTACGCAGTATTTT. It specifies CSVDGGTTQYF.

This clone occurred many times. CDR3 in DNA: TGCAGTGCTAGTAACGGGGACAGGGAGAAAGACACCATATATTTT. Protein sequence: CSASNGDREKDTIYF. The chain links TRBV20-1 to TRBJ1-3; TRBD1 aligns across 9 bases. Germline CDR1 is DFQATT and CDR2 is SNEGSKA (reference sequence). Unmatched junction bases numbered 11, after V lost 3 bases and J lost 8 bases. The length of the CDR3 is 15 residues.

The rearrangement uses TRBV9 and TRBJ2-3; D is possibly TRBD2 (5 bases). The germline V gene encodes CDR1 SGDLS and CDR2 YYNGEE. The CDR3 totals 15 residues. V was pared by 4 bases and J by 2 bases, with 14 bases between. This CDR3 reads CASSSHPGITDTQYF. The CDR3 DNA follows: TGTGCCAGCAGCTCCCACCCCGGGATCACAGATACGCAGTATTTT.

This clone has just a few counts. This sequence joins TRBV7-2 and TRBJ2-1, with 8 bases that match TRBD2. Germline V gene data show CDR1 as SGHTA and CDR2 as FQGNSA. The CDR3 extends over 15 amino acids. With V trimmed by 8 bases and J by 0 bases, 6 bases remained unmatched. DNA of the CDR3: TGTGCCAGCCAGGCAACTAGCGGCTCCTACAATGAGCAGTTCTTC. This gives the protein CASQATSGSYNEQFF.

This chain connects TRBV19 to TRBJ2-3; TRBD2 matches at 7 bases. CDR3 length: 15 amino acids. The junction had 10 bases not matched to a gene; V was cut back by 9 bases and J by 1 base. Germline loops: CDR1 LNHDA, CDR2 SQIVND (reference sequence). DNA of the CDR3: TGTGCCAGCAAGAACGGGGGGTACCGCACAGATACGCAGTATTTT. Amino acid sequence: CASKNGGYRTDTQYF.

This clone was observed a handful of times. This chain connects TRBV2 to TRBJ1-2, with 8 bases matching TRBD1. The CDR3 runs 14 residues. Per germline, CDR1 SNHLY and CDR2 FYNNEI. J gave up 4 bases and V 4 bases, and 5 bases lay outside the gene matches. The CDR3 sequence: CASSVRTGLYGYTF. CDR3 in DNA: TGTGCCAGCAGTGTTAGGACAGGGCTCTATGGCTACACCTTC.

The V and J genes are TRBV10-3 and TRBJ2-3; 11 bases map to TRBD2. With V trimmed by 0 bases and J by 7 bases, 6 bases remained unmatched. The V gene's germline CDR1 is ENHRY and CDR2 SYGVKD. This CDR3 comprises 16 residues. The CDR3 DNA reads TGTGCCATCAGTGAGTCTAGCGGGGGGGCATTACATACGCAGTATTTT. The encoded protein is CAISESSGGALHTQYF.

The J gene is TRBJ1-1, the V gene TRBV10-3; TRBD1 is a possible D gene (6 bases). V was trimmed by 6 bases and J by 4 bases, leaving 15 bases between them. Germline CDR1 and CDR2: ENHRY and SYGVKD. The CDR3 sequence is 14 residues long. This chain's CDR3 is CAIRQQGKGTEAFF. CDR3 DNA: TGTGCCATCAGACAACAGGGCAAAGGCACTGAAGCTTTCTTT.

DNA of the CDR3: TGCGCCAGCAGTGAACAAATCAACTACGAGCAGTACTTC. This translates into CASSEQINYEQYF. The genes are TRBV10-1 and TRBJ2-7; D gene uncertain. Germline V lookup: CDR1 WNHNN, CDR2 SYGVQD (reference sequence). The V end lost 3 bases, the J end lost 3 bases, and 9 bases lay between the germline ends. This CDR3 region has 13 residues.

This chain uses TRBV3-1 (or the pseudogene TRBV3-2) with TRBJ2-5; D might be TRBD2 (6 bases). V was shortened by 0 bases and J by 5 bases, with 13 bases between the two germline ends. Germline lookup yields CDR1 LGHDT and CDR2 YNNKEL (reference sequence). The CDR3 sequence is 15 residues long. The CDR3 sequence: CASSQDGLARETQYF. DNA of the CDR3: TGTGCCAGCAGCCAAGATGGTCTAGCGAGGGAGACCCAGTACTTC.

This chain uses TRBV7-8 with TRBJ2-3; 9 nucleotides match TRBD2. Germline loops: CDR1 SGHVS, CDR2 FQNEAQ. The CDR3 is made up of 17 amino acids. J lost 1 base, V lost 5 bases, and 10 bases had no gene match. In DNA form, the CDR3 reads TGTGCCAGCAGCCGAGGCGGGGGACTAGCTCGCACAGATACGCAGTATTTT. As protein: CASSRGGGLARTDTQYF.

The chain links TRBV5-1 to TRBJ1-2; D is unclear. V lost 4 bases and J lost 6, with 10 bases in between. The CDR3 has 12 amino acids. Germline V gene data show CDR1 as SGHRS and CDR2 as YFSETQ. In DNA form, the CDR3 reads TGCGCCAGCAGCCCAACATTTAATGGCTACACCTTC. Protein sequence: CASSPTFNGYTF.

The chain is built from TRBV7-2 and TRBJ2-5, with D possibly matching TRBD2 (6 bases). Germline V gene lookup returns CDR1 SGHTA and CDR2 FQGNSA. The V end lost 2 bases, the J end lost 2 bases, and 15 bases lay between the germline ends. This CDR3 comprises 16 residues. CDR3 amino acids: CASSLRLRGGQETQYF. DNA for the CDR3: TGTGCCAGCAGCTTACGATTACGTGGGGGGCAAGAGACCCAGTACTTC.

CDR3 coding DNA: TGTGCCTGGAGTTCGGCGGGTGTCAGCTCCTACGAGCAGTACTTC. Its translation: CAWSSAGVSSYEQYF. The chain combines TRBV30 with TRBJ2-7, with D perhaps TRBD2 (5 bases). The CDR3 runs to 15 residues. Germline loops: CDR1 GTSNPN, CDR2 SVGIG (reference sequence). The V and J ends lost 2 bases and 0 bases respectively, with 14 bases between them. Together with reference TRBV30 and TRBJ2-7, the CDR3 gives the full variable domain: SQTIHQWPATLVQPVGSPLSLECTVEGTSNPNLYWYRQAAGRGLQLLFYSVGIGQISSEVPQNLSASRPQDRQFILSSKKLLLSDSGFYLCAWSSAGVSSYEQYFGPGTRLTVT.

The gene calls are TRBV7-9 and TRBJ1-5, with no clear D. Trimming took off 1 base at V and 6 bases at J, with 4 bases between the two ends. Germline CDR1 and CDR2: SEHNR and FQNEAQ (reference sequence). There are 12 residues in the CDR3. The CDR3 loop reads CASSLVAQPQHF. The CDR3 DNA follows: TGTGCCAGCAGCTTAGTGGCTCAGCCCCAGCATTTT.

The chain couples TRBV5-1 to TRBJ1-1; no firm D call. V lost 0 bases and J lost 2, with 8 bases in between. The germline V gene has CDR1 SGHRS and CDR2 YFSETQ. This CDR3 region has 14 residues. As DNA, the CDR3 is TGCGCCAGCAGCTTGGAGGAGGTTAACACTGAAGCTTTCTTT. Amino acid sequence: CASSLEEVNTEAFF. Variable domain in full (rest from reference TRBV5-1 and TRBJ1-1): KAGVTQTPRYLIKTRGQQVTLSCSPISGHRSVSWYQQTPGQGLQFLFEYFSETQRNKGNFPGRFSGRQFSNSRSEMNVSTLELGDSALYLCASSLEEVNTEAFFGQGTRLTVV.